This TCR beta chain was identified in a study of blood T cells in healthy people across ages. Regarding the study as a whole: A conclusive naive versus antigen-experienced comparison was prevented by the unsorted PBMCs.

The second PCR ran roughly 7 to 12 cycles with a sample-barcoded 5' primer and J-beta primers. A minimum of 2.5 million CDR3-containing paired-end reads was obtained for each sample. Using its own MiXCR run on the 5' RACE reads, TCRdb lists one record per CDR3 protein. Of about 1,600,000 distinct CDR3 sequences in the sample, 42% were seen once. Per sample, no less than 6 micrograms of total RNA were extracted. The germline V gene encodes CDR1 SGHVS and CDR2 FQNEAQ. V lost 1 base and J lost 1; bases outside the gene matches: 10. The CDR3 extends over 17 amino acids. Comments on this clonotype: What it binds is unknown.

Material: blood. This chain connects TRBV7-8 to TRBJ2-7, with 7 bases matching TRBD2. This sequence originates from a woman between 18 and 29 years old in good health. CDR3 in amino acids: CASSLVRSGGRSYEQYF. The CDR3 nucleotides read TGTGCCAGCAGCTTAGTTAGGTCGGGGGGACGATCCTACGAGCAGTACTTC. The entire variable domain, with the rest obtained from reference TRBV7-8 and TRBJ2-7, is as follows: GAGVSQSPRYKVAKRGQDVALRCDPISGHVSLFWYQQALGQGPEFLTYFQNEAQLDKSGLPSDRFFAERPEGSVSTLKIQRTQQEDSAVYLCASSLVRSGGRSYEQYFGPGTRLTVT.